This T cell receptor (beta chain) was profiled in a study of cytomegalovirus exposure and HLA in healthy donors (dated by TCRdb to about 2017). About the investigation overall: According to an earlier analysis of a few hundred of the donors, about 180 million T cells yielded roughly 110 million unique TCR beta sequences and 276 Gb of sequence data. About 280 gigabases of sequencing data and 70 million to 100 million unique TCR sequences were included in an early release covering roughly 700 HLA-typed donors. Of the roughly 400 genotyped donors, more than 75% were placed in the genetic ancestry cluster associated with self-reported Caucasian donors. The aim of the study was to test whether cataloging public T cell receptors could identify signatures of past pathogen exposure. The study profiled the T cell repertoires of about 640 subjects by immunosequencing and related them to cytomegalovirus serostatus. Along with the roughly 610-subject first cohort, a separate validation cohort of more than 90 different subjects was used. To predict cytomegalovirus infection status, the study combined high-throughput TCR immunosequencing, statistical association of individual TCRs with disease status, and machine learning. A later analysis re-examined previously published TCR beta repertoires from 600 to 700 donors and added high-resolution HLA genotyping to investigate patterns of TCR occurrence. The later analysis used no new phenotypic data to find candidate immune exposures, relying instead on TCR beta sequences and their occurrence across donors. In an earlier analysis of 550 to 700 of the donors, high-throughput TCR beta sequencing was used to judge whether each TCR beta V gene segment behaved as functional or pseudogenic. Donor age, sex, ethnicity and CMV serostatus were collected together with the repertoire data. Genome-wide SNP genotypes for about 60% of the 666 donors were used in a later genetic analysis, which treated that subset as a discovery cohort. All discovery cohort repertoires had been generated on a single sequencing platform. Both class I and class II loci were covered by HLA typing, at four-digit resolution. The number of typed donors differed by locus: 629-630 for A, B, C, DRB1 and DQB1; some 540 for DQA1; approximately 610 for DPA1; and some 450 for DPB1. Four to six DR-DQ haplotypes were handled as single units for association and clustering, since linkage in the cohort was strong. Across approximately 420 genotyped donors of the cohort, an average of roughly 250,000 unique TCR beta nucleotide sequences per donor were sequenced, and roughly 18% of those sequences were non-productive.

Receptor amplification or capture employed the immunoSEQ multiplex PCR assay. For the multiplex PCR, a mixture combining 60 forward primers for TCR Vbeta segments and 13 reverse primers for TCR Jbeta segments was used. The CDR3 region of rearranged TCR beta genes was amplified from genomic DNA with a multiplex PCR assay. On the Illumina HiSeq System, the amplified TCR beta libraries were sequenced as 87-base-pair reads. Per the authors' processing: In a later analysis, some 80 million unique TCR beta chains were counted across the 500 to 850 repertoires, and roughly 11 million of these chains were shared by at least two donors. Raw reads were error-corrected and collapsed into unique sequences by a nearest-neighbor algorithm in which closely related sequences were merged to remove PCR and sequencing errors. To assign V, D and J gene segments, CDR3 sequences were aligned to IMGT reference sequences. Each retained sequence needed at least a six-nucleotide match to both a V gene segment and a J gene segment. Rearrangements were called productive when the CDR3 lacked stop codons and stayed in frame with V and J; all others were non-productive. CDR3 was defined by IMGT convention, running from the second conserved V-encoded cysteine to the conserved J-encoded phenylalanine. In an earlier analysis of 587 of the donors, sequences lacking an unambiguous match to a single V gene segment were excluded. An earlier analysis of roughly 590 of the donors called V segments functional above 56.7% productive rearrangements and segregating when the between-donor standard deviation exceeded 5%. A statistical classification framework was built for diagnosing cytomegalovirus status from the catalog of TCR beta chain sequences. V and J gene assignment, in a later analysis, came from comparing TCR nucleotide sequences with IMGT/GENE-DB human TR gene sequences. Using the TCRdist pipeline, a later analysis assigned CDR3 sequences along with most-parsimonious VDJ recombination scenarios. In a later analysis, each TCR beta chain was defined by its CDR3 amino acid sequence together with its V-gene family, and reads without a unique V-gene family were excluded. To address suspected cross-contamination and a sequencing artifact, a later analysis removed over 500 highly shared, low-generation-probability nucleotide sequences. A later analysis calculated a clonal expansion index for each public chain from normalized within-repertoire ranks of inferred template counts. Generation probabilities in a later analysis came from a VDJ recombination model fitted to out-of-frame rearrangements, and those results were checked against IGoR. A later analysis scored TCR-TCR, TCR-HLA and TCR-CMV co-occurrence with hypergeometric tests, applying a repertoire-size bias correction to TCR pairs. A later analysis estimated false discovery rates by permuting HLA or CMV assignments 20 times. In a later analysis, co-occurring TCRs were grouped using DBSCAN, with TCRdist sequence similarity added in when clustering inside HLA-allele-positive subsets. Repertoires with fewer than 30,000 or more than 120,000 public chains, plus five repertoires with anomalous nucleotide sharing, were excluded from co-occurrence clustering. Entries here come from immuneACCESS through TCRdb and include only in-frame sequences with V and J called. Some clones fail to appear in such tables; in the studies checked, an unresolved V gene covers under half of the shortfall, and the cause of the remainder is unknown. For V, J and clone size, that table is used; D and trimming come from the DNA. This sample lists 150,000 to 170,000 clones; 80% were detected once. The ten largest account for around 5.6% of the sample.

The cohort consisted of some 670 healthy bone marrow donors. Cohort members were all nominally healthy when sampled, although unrecorded immune exposures were likely present. The donor was CMV seropositive and belonged to the group of 270 or so seropositive cohort members. A peripheral blood sample was provided by each donor, and peripheral blood mononuclear cells were used for TCR beta sequencing. The Qiagen DNeasy Blood Extraction Kit was used to extract genomic DNA from the blood cell samples. For this clone: The antigen this receptor binds is unknown. Base qualities are not at hand, and no much larger clone is one base apart.

What the work shows at the level of the full study, not this receptor alone: Compared with equally common non-associated chains, HLA-associated TCR beta chains in a later analysis were more clonally expanded and had lower generation probabilities. The study gave a list of under 200 TCR beta chains associated with cytomegalovirus. In a later analysis, TCR association rates were found to vary across HLA loci, with the most associated TCRs seen for DRB1 alleles and the fewest for HLA-C alleles. The authors suggested that the approach could potentially be generalized to other disease states and immunological phenotypes. At a false discovery rate of 0.05, a later analysis linked fewer than 20,000 TCR beta sequences to specific HLA alleles. A further reported finding was that TCR beta sequences accurately predicted the HLA-A and HLA-B alleles for most subjects in the first cohort. An association between a missense DCLRE1C variant and V-gene and J-gene trimming of TCR beta chains was found in a later genetic analysis and replicated in an independent cohort. Because the 87-base-pair reads could not distinguish some IMGT-functional V segments, including TRBV6-2 and TRBV6-3, those segments were excluded. An earlier analysis of approximately 600 of the donors showed that most TCR beta V segments appeared in productive rearrangements either about 90% or about 30% of the time, which broadly matched IMGT annotations. According to a later analysis, parvovirus B19, influenza, CMV and Epstein-Barr virus appeared linked to several top co-occurrence clusters. Assigning TCR associations to individual alleles was difficult when HLA alleles, especially DR and DQ, strongly co-occurred. Most TCR sequences were observed very rarely across donors, whereas some public TCRs were present in many individuals. CMV serostatus was the only immune exposure information available for the cohort. Approximately 16 rarely observed V segments, including chromosome 9 orphons, were excluded from the earlier analysis of almost 600 of the donors because counts were too low. In a later genetic analysis, fewer N-insertions in productive TCRs were reported among donors in an Asian-associated ancestry cluster than the 666-donor mean. Sequencing depth was assumed to be roughly uniform across donors in the presence/absence analyses, though that assumption may not hold. Because HLA typing was unavailable for some donors at each locus, only the typed subset was used in association tests. The sequencing pipeline was judged likely to have produced a cluster of highly shared sequence variants as a technical artifact. Correlated functional status among segregating V segments might be attributable to linkage disequilibrium, but an unknown experimental factor could not be ruled out. In both the original and validation cohorts, the classifier was reported to diagnose cytomegalovirus status with high specificity and sensitivity. A later analysis found that most CMV-associated TCR beta chains appeared HLA-restricted, with HLA associations seemingly driven largely by CMV exposure. The cohort was sequenced for TCR beta chains only, and without alpha or paired-chain data the features that could be detected were limited. A few of the identified cytomegalovirus-associated TCR beta chains were confirmed in vitro to be specific for cytomegalovirus antigens.

Its CDR3 holds 13 amino acids, cysteine through phenylalanine. Of the read, only the CDR3 DNA is kept; its 39 bases are in frame from base 1. For CDR1 and CDR2, the germline V gene lists KGHSH and LQKENI. The junction shows trimming of 3 bases on V and 4 bases on J, and the gene matches do not reach 1 base of it. The rearranged chain carries TRBV18 and TRBJ1-1; a stretch of 8 junction bases matches TRBD1. The sample taken for sequencing was PBMCs. This sequence was found in a woman aged 40 to 50 in good health and CMV-seropositive. The CDR3 region reads CASSPDRVTEAFF. At the DNA level, the sequence is TGTGCCAGCTCACCGGACAGGGTCACTGAAGCTTTCTTT.